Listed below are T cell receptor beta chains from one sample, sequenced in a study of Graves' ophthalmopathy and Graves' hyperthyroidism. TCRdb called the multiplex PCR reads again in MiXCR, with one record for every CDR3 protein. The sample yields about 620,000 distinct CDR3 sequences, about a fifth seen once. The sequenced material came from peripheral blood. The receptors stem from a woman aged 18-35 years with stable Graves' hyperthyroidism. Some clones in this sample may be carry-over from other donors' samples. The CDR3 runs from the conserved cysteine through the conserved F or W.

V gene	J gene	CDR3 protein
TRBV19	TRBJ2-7	CASSSPPGIVGFEQYF
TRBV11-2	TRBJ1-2	CASSLVQGNGYTF
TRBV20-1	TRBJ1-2	CSARTRGYTF
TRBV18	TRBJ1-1	CASSPRLQGGDTEAFF
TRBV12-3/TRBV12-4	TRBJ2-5	CASSINTGGGETQYF
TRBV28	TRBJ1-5	CASTRRRGAGNQPQHF
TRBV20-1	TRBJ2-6	CSARLMDRTSGANVLTF
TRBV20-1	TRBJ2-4	CSGTSGLNIKYF
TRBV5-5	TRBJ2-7	CASSSPGTSGAVGEQYF
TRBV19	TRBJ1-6	CASSIGEVGPLHF
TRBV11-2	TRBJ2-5	CASSLIGGRAGETQYF
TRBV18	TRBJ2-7	CASSPRGQGVPYF
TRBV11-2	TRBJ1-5	CASSLGGNGNQPQHF
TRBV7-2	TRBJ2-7	CASSFTSGGSYEQYF
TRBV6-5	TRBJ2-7	CASSYASGGSYEQYF
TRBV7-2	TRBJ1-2	CASSLLGTGNSYGYTF
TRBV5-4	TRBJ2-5	CASSSKLAGKTQETQYF
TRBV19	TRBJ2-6	CASRRYVSGANVLTF
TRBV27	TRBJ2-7	CASSSPTTHYEQYF
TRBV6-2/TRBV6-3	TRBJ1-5	CASSTGWGDQPQHF
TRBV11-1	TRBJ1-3	CASSLPRQGIPGNTIYF
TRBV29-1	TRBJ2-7	CSVMRLAGGPVQYF
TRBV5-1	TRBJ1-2	CASSLGGRGYTF
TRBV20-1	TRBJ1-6	CSARSGISNSYNSPLHF
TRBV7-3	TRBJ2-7	CASSLDPGQGESYEQYF
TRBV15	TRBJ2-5	CATSGTGVETQYF
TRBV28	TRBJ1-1	CATYRGRTSSAEAFF
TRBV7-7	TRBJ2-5	CASSLALRTSGVPETQYF
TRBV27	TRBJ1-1	CASGGSSNTEACF
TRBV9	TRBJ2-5	CASSRATVGAQYF
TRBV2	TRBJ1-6	CASSEQLPYNSPLHF
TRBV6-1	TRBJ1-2	CASSNLGGARGYTF
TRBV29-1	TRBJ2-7	CSVTALSGTILYEQYF
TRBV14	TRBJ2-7	CASSPGLSLSYEQYF
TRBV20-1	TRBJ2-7	CSARLDRVFEQYF
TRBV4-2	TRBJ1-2	CASSQDGSGKRNYGYTF
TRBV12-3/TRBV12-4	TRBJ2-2	CASRRRTFNTGELFF
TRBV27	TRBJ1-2	CASSRAGANYGYTF
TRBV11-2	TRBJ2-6	CASSKGGTGANVLTF
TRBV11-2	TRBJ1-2	CASSPSPGQAPGGYTF
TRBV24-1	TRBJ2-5	CATSPGGAETQYF
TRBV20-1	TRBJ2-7	CSASYRSGSLYF
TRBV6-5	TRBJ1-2	CASSYETAGVGGYTF
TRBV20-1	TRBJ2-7	CSARDDRDYEQYF
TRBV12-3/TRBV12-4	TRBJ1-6	CASSQGNDNSPLHF
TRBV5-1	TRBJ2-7	CASYPGGGTGRPYEQYF
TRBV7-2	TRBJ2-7	CASSSGLARAEQYF
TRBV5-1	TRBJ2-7	CASSLFQGAFSYEQYF
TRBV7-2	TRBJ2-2	CASTPGTSYGELFF
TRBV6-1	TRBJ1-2	CASSEFLETFNYGYTF
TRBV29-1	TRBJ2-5	CSVVSATQYF
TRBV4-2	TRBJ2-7	CASSQGGIQVHEQYF
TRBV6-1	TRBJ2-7	CASSTGQGIYEQCF
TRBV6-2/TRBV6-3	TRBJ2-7	CASSIGRSSSSYEQYF
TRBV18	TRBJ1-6	CASSPEGLRGSPLHF